This T cell receptor (beta chain) was sequenced in a study of identifying expanded T cells in peripheral blood. Germline-derived CDR1 and CDR2 are KGHSH and LQKENI. Trimming took 1 base from V and 4 from J, leaving 10 bases between them. The CDR3 loop spans 14 amino acids. Generated by immunoSEQ multiplex PCR, the TCRdb table keeps only in-frame clones and is missing some. In the table there are about 81,000 clones, 84% of which are singletons. The sequence came from a person aged 18 to 75 in good health. This chain uses TRBV18 with TRBJ1-2; D is undetermined. The sequenced material came from blood. The CDR3 protein is CASSPLSGPYGYTF. Here the CDR3 DNA reads TGTGCCAGCTCACCACTTTCTGGCCCCTATGGCTACACCTTC. Together with reference TRBV18 and TRBJ1-2, the CDR3 gives the full variable domain: NAGVMQNPRHLVRRRGQEARLRCSPMKGHSHVYWYRQLPEEGLKFMVYLQKENIIDESGMPKERFSAEFPKEGPSILRIQQVVRGDSAAYFCASSPLSGPYGYTFGSGTRLTVV.